Following are 3 T cell receptor beta chains from one sample sequenced in a study of OX40 agonist ivuxolimab in advanced cancers. Measured with immunoSEQ multiplex PCR; TCRdb has only the in-frame clones, and not every one. The sample records about 34,000 clones, around 90% being singletons. The specimen was CD4+ or CD8+ T cells sorted from blood, collected in a trial of the OX40 agonist ivuxolimab. These receptors were taken from an adult with an advanced solid tumor such as melanoma, head and neck, liver or kidney cancer.

The rearrangement uses TRBV18 and TRBJ2-1; no reliable D call. Trimming removed 6 bases at V and 0 bases at J, with 12 bases between. Germline CDR1 is KGHSH and CDR2 is LQKENI. The CDR3 is made up of 15 amino acids. CDR3 bases: TGTGCCAGCTCCCTGACGGAGAGCTCCTACAATGAGCAGTTCTTC. This gives the protein CASSLTESSYNEQFF. Filled out from reference TRBV18 and TRBJ2-1, the complete variable domain reads NAGVMQNPRHLVRRRGQEARLRCSPMKGHSHVYWYRQLPEEGLKFMVYLQKENIIDESGMPKERFSAEFPKEGPSILRIQQVVRGDSAAYFCASSLTESSYNEQFFGPGTRLTVL.

This clone was found a few times. The V and J genes are TRBV7-9 and TRBJ1-2, with a tentative D call TRBD1 (5 bases). This CDR3 is built from 13 residues. The ends were cut back, 2 bases at V and 5 bases at J, with 9 bases in the middle. Germline-derived CDR1 and CDR2 are SEHNR and FQNEAQ (reference sequence). Written as DNA, the CDR3 is TGTGCCAGCAGCTTAAGCAGGGATTATGGCTACACCTTC. It specifies CASSLSRDYGYTF.

The chain links TRBV11-1 to TRBJ2-5, with TRBD1 as a possible D gene (6 bases). CDR1 SGHAT and CDR2 FQDESV come from the germline V gene (reference sequence). Trimming removed 3 bases at V and 0 bases at J, with 11 bases between. This CDR3 has 15 residues. DNA of the CDR3: TGTGCCAGCAGCTTTCCGGACAGCAACCAAGAGACCCAGTACTTC. Its translation: CASSFPDSNQETQYF.